The TCR beta chain under discussion was sequenced for a study of blood T cell repertoires in COVID-19. Study-level information: Italy, Spain and the United States were the sources of the convalescent and acute COVID-19 samples. PBMCs, B-cell-depleted T cells, or T cells were the source of the cDNA or gDNA that made up the material.

CDR1 and CDR2 (germline): MNHEY, SMNVEV (reference sequence). V was pared by 5 bases and J by 1 base, with 10 bases between. The CDR3 is 14 amino acids. In the original analysis: Amplifying reference gene primers gave estimates of nucleated cell counts. Clones were read by immunoSEQ multiplex PCR, and TCRdb kept only the in-frame ones, dropping some. V, J and clone size are taken as reported in that table, and D and trimming were inferred from the DNA itself. The sample contains roughly 440,000 clones, 70% to 90% of which appear only once. This clone was seen a single time. Those enrolled in Seattle joined during active infection and were followed longitudinally afterward.

The sequence was obtained from a woman between 50 and 59 years old with COVID-19, enrolled during active disease. The sample was peripheral blood. This chain uses TRBV27 with TRBJ2-3; TRBD2 is a possible D gene (6 bases). CDR3 in DNA: TGTGCCAGCAGTCCTTCGGGGGGCACAGATACGCAGTATTTT. Amino acid sequence: CASSPSGGTDTQYF.